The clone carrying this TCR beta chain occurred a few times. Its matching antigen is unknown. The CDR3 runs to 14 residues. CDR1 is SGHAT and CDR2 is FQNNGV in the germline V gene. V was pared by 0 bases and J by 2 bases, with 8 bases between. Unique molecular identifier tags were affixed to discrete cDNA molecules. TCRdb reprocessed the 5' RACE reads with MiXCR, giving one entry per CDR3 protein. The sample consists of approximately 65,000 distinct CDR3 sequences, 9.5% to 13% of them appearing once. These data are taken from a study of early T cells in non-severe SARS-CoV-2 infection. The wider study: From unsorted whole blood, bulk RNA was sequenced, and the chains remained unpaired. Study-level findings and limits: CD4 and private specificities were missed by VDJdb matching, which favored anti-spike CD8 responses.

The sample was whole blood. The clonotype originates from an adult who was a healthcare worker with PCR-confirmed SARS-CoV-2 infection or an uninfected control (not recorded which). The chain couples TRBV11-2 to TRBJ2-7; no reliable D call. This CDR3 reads CASSLDGDPYEQYF. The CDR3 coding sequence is TGTGCCAGCAGCTTAGATGGGGATCCCTACGAGCAGTACTTC.